This entry lists 28 T cell receptor beta chains sequenced from one sample in a study of blood T cell repertoires in COVID-19. The table came from immunoSEQ multiplex PCR; TCRdb's copy has only in-frame clones and leaves some out. The sample carries about 100,000 clones, 90% to 95% recorded once. The material sequenced was peripheral blood. Receptor source: a man aged 50-60 years with acute or convalescent COVID-19.

The J gene is TRBJ1-1, the V gene TRBV6-2 or TRBV6-3, with D possibly being TRBD1 (5 bases). Germline V gene data show CDR1 as MNHEY and CDR2 as SVGEGT. The CDR3 length is 15 residues. The V gene lost 3 bases and the J gene lost 4 bases, with 15 bases spanning the gap. Here the CDR3 DNA reads TGTGCCAGCAGTTATTCGGTCCAGGGAGGCACTGAAGCTTTCTTT. This encodes CASSYSVQGGTEAFF.

The chain links TRBV6-2 or TRBV6-3 to TRBJ2-5, with a weak D call TRBD2 (5 bases). Trimming stripped 1 base from V and 4 bases from J, with 13 bases between. Germline V CDR1 and CDR2: MNHEY, SVGEGT. The CDR3 contains 15 residues. CDR3: CASSYLEALGETQYF. The CDR3, as DNA: TGTGCCAGCAGTTACTTGGAGGCCCTAGGAGAGACCCAGTACTTC.

The chain recombines TRBV19 with TRBJ2-2; 8 positions agree with TRBD1. This CDR3 has 16 residues. The germline CDR1 and CDR2 sequences are LNHDA and SQIVND (reference sequence). The V segment lost 8 bases and the J segment 5 bases; nucleotides outside the gene matches: 13. The CDR3 DNA sequence: TGTGCCAGTCAGCAGTCAGGGGGCGCGGGGACCGGGGAGCTGTTTTTT. It yields the protein CASQQSGGAGTGELFF.

This chain uses TRBV5-1 with TRBJ1-1; D is unresolved. The CDR3 contains 14 residues. V dropped 4 bases and J dropped 1 base, with 11 bases sitting between them. Germline assignment: CDR1 SGHRS and CDR2 YFSETQ. Here the CDR3 DNA reads TGCGCCAGCAGCAGTCGCTCAGAGAACACTGAAGCTTTCTTT. Encoded protein: CASSSRSENTEAFF.

In its sample, this clone was seen once. The V and J genes are TRBV7-7 and TRBJ2-7; D gene unclear. V lost 1 base, J lost 4 bases, and 14 bases lay in between. There are 15 residues in the CDR3. Germline-derived CDR1 and CDR2 are SSHAT and FNYEAQ (reference sequence). CDR3 sequence: CASSLDVGPTYEQYF. Here the CDR3 DNA reads TGTGCCAGCAGCTTAGACGTGGGCCCGACATACGAGCAGTACTTC.

J is TRBJ2-1 and V is TRBV7-9; 9 nucleotides agree with TRBD2. Trimming at V came to 1 base and at J to 3 bases, leaving 4 bases not matched to a gene. The CDR3 loop spans 16 amino acids. Germline loops: CDR1 SEHNR, CDR2 FQNEAQ (reference sequence). The CDR3 DNA reads TGTGCCAGCAGCTTAGTTGAGCGGGGGGACTACAATGAGCAGTTCTTC. This encodes CASSLVERGDYNEQFF.

This CDR3 is CASSNPLATQETQYF. The CDR3 DNA reads TGCGCCAGCAGTAATCCCTTGGCAACCCAAGAGACCCAGTACTTC. The gene calls are TRBV5-1 and TRBJ2-5, with no clear D. CDR1 and CDR2 from the germline V gene are SGHRS and YFSETQ. Trimming took off 5 bases at V and 1 base at J, with 15 bases between the two ends. The CDR3 is made up of 15 amino acids.

This chain connects TRBV4-2 to TRBJ2-3; TRBD2 aligns across 9 bases. Trimming cost V 2 bases and J 4 bases; bases outside gene matches: 10. This CDR3 is built from 17 residues. Per germline, CDR1 LGHNA and CDR2 YNFKEQ. DNA for the CDR3: TGTGCCAGCAGCCAACCCTTTGGCGGGGGGGACTCAGATACGCAGTATTTT. It is translated as CASSQPFGGGDSDTQYF.

This chain links TRBV5-6 with TRBJ2-5, with TRBD1 matching over 7 bases. Per the germline V gene, CDR1 is SGHDT and CDR2 is YYEEEE. The CDR3 has 14 amino acids. The J segment lost 5 bases and the V segment lost 4 bases, leaving 8 bases of the junction unmatched. The CDR3 here is CASSQQGPGETQYF. The CDR3 nucleotides are TGTGCCAGCAGCCAACAGGGGCCCGGGGAGACCCAGTACTTC. Filled out from reference TRBV5-6 and TRBJ2-5, the complete variable domain reads DAGVTQSPTHLIKTRGQQVTLRCSPKSGHDTVSWYQQALGQGPQFIFQYYEEEERQRGNFPDRFSGHQFPNYSSELNVNALLLGDSALYLCASSQQGPGETQYFGPGTRLLVL.

The chain is built from TRBV7-9 and TRBJ1-2, with 8 bases lining up with TRBD1. J lost 6 bases, V lost 0 bases, and 9 bases had no gene match. In germline, CDR1 is SEHNR, CDR2 FQNEAQ (reference sequence). The CDR3 length is 16 residues. The chain's CDR3 is CASSLARNRGYDGYTF. CDR3 nucleotide sequence: TGTGCCAGCAGCTTAGCGAGGAACAGGGGGTATGATGGCTACACCTTC.

V gene TRBV3-1 (or the pseudogene TRBV3-2) combines with J gene TRBJ2-6; TRBD1 matches 7 bases. Germline lookup yields CDR1 LGHDT and CDR2 YNNKEL (reference sequence). The V gene end was trimmed by 5 bases and the J gene end by 1 base; junction bases not matched to a gene: 14. The length of the CDR3 is 19 residues. CDR3 DNA sequence: TGTGCCAGCAGCTCAGCGAGAAATTCAGGGGGATCTGGGGCCAACGTCCTGACTTTC. Its protein product is CASSSARNSGGSGANVLTF.

The chain has TRBV2 and TRBJ1-2, with D uncertain. Germline V gene data show CDR1 as SNHLY and CDR2 as FYNNEI. Between the trimmed V and J ends, which lost 3 bases and 4 bases, there was a span of 9 bases. The CDR3 extends over 13 amino acids. CDR3 DNA: TGTGCCAGCAGTGATGCGACACCCTATGGCTACACCTTC. It translates to CASSDATPYGYTF.

The chain uses TRBV6-6 and TRBJ1-5; 9 bases fit TRBD1. Losses at the gene ends were 6 bases for V and 6 bases for J; bases not matched to a gene: 9. This CDR3 comprises 15 residues. Germline V gene lookup returns CDR1 MNHNY and CDR2 SVGAGI (reference sequence). Here the CDR3 DNA reads TGTGCCAGCAGCCCCCCGGGACAGGGCGCTCAGCCCCAGCATTTT. It translates to CASSPPGQGAQPQHF.

This clone was recorded once. The V call is TRBV12-3 or TRBV12-4, the J call TRBJ2-5; D gene uncertain. CDR3 size: 13 residues. V shed 5 bases and J shed 5 bases, with 12 bases lying between them. CDR3 nucleotides: TGTGCCAGCAGTCCTAAGCCGAGGGAGACCCAGTACTTC. Translation: CASSPKPRETQYF.

This clone was observed a single time. The rearrangement links TRBV19 to TRBJ1-2; D is ambiguous. CDR1 and CDR2 from the germline V gene are LNHDA and SQIVND (reference sequence). V shed 3 bases and J shed 6 bases, with 11 bases lying between them. The CDR3 runs to 13 residues. CDR3 in DNA: TGTGCCAGTAGTATTGAGACTCTCGATGGCTACACCTTC. It codes for CASSIETLDGYTF.

CDR3 protein: CASSGADRGKLFF. The CDR3 nucleotides are TGTGCCAGTAGTGGAGCCGACAGGGGAAAACTGTTTTTT. This sequence joins TRBV19 and TRBJ1-4; TRBD1 aligns across 8 bases. Trimming at V came to 5 bases and at J to 10 bases, leaving 6 bases not matched to a gene. Germline CDR1 is LNHDA and CDR2 is SQIVND (reference sequence). The CDR3 consists of 13 residues.

The chain has TRBV7-2 and TRBJ1-1; a weak D match, TRBD1 (6 bases). V was pared by 2 bases and J by 5 bases, with 12 bases between. This CDR3 has 14 residues. Germline lookup yields CDR1 SGHTA and CDR2 FQGNSA. The CDR3 is CASSLSSTGTEAFF. DNA for the CDR3: TGTGCCAGCAGCTTATCCTCGACAGGAACTGAAGCTTTCTTT.

This clone has just one count. The chain is built from TRBV4-2 and TRBJ2-1; no reliable D call. Germline values: CDR1 LGHNA, CDR2 YNFKEQ. The CDR3 covers 13 residues. V lost 4 bases and J 8 bases, leaving 12 bases between the germline ends. The CDR3 DNA follows: TGTGCCAGCAGCCTACCGCTAGGTCATGAGCAGTTCTTC. It encodes CASSLPLGHEQFF.

The CDR3 region has the DNA TGTGCCAGTAGTACCATCGGGGAAAGTACCGGCTACACCTTC. This encodes CASSTIGESTGYTF. This sequence joins TRBV19 and TRBJ1-2; D gene ambiguous. The CDR3 runs to 14 residues. CDR1 is LNHDA, CDR2 SQIVND, per germline (reference sequence). V was cut by 4 bases and J by 8 bases, with 17 bases left in between.

The CDR3 sequence is CASSNDNNQPQHF. CDR3 coding DNA: TGTGCCAGTAGTAACGACAACAATCAGCCCCAGCATTTT. The V gene is TRBV19, the J gene TRBJ1-5; D uncertain. Trimming left V 4 bases short and J 3 bases short, with 7 bases between. Germline V lookup: CDR1 LNHDA, CDR2 SQIVND (reference sequence). The CDR3 spans 13 residues. The full variable domain, rest sourced from reference TRBV19 and TRBJ1-5, is DGGITQSPKYLFRKEGQNVTLSCEQNLNHDAMYWYRQDPGQGLRLIYYSQIVNDFQKGDIAEGYSVSREKKESFPLTVTSAQKNPTAFYLCASSNDNNQPQHFGDGTRLSIL.

V and J are TRBV5-1 and TRBJ2-5, with D tentatively TRBD2 (5 bases). Trimming shortened V by 6 bases and J by 9 bases, and 12 bases separated the two germline ends. This CDR3 has 11 residues. From germline, CDR1 is SGHRS and CDR2 YFSETQ. DNA for the CDR3: TGCGCCAGCATAGCTAACGGGGCCCAGTACTTC. It yields the protein CASIANGAQYF.

The V gene is TRBV10-3, the J gene TRBJ2-1; a possible D gene is TRBD2 (6 bases). Between the trimmed V and J ends, which lost 2 bases and 3 bases, there was a span of 8 bases. This CDR3 spans 14 amino acids. The germline gives CDR1 ENHRY, CDR2 SYGVKD. CDR3 sequence: CAISEGTYYNEQFF. The CDR3 coding sequence is TGTGCCATCAGTGAGGGGACTTACTACAATGAGCAGTTCTTC.

The rearrangement uses TRBV6-5 and TRBJ1-5, with TRBD1 as a possible D gene (5 bases). V lost 6 bases to trimming and J lost 0 bases, with 9 bases between them. Germline V gene data show CDR1 as MNHEY and CDR2 as SVGAGI. The CDR3 contains 14 residues. CDR3 bases: TGTGCCAGCAGGGAGCAGGGTAGCAATCAGCCCCAGCATTTT. It is translated as CASREQGSNQPQHF.

The chain uses TRBV12-3 or TRBV12-4 and TRBJ1-4, with D uncertain. Trimming removed 6 bases at V and 8 bases at J, with 7 bases between. The CDR3 covers 11 residues. CDR3 residues: CASRKEEKLFF. In DNA form, the CDR3 reads TGTGCCAGCAGGAAAGAGGAAAAACTGTTTTTT.

This clone was found once. This chain links TRBV11-3 with TRBJ2-3, with TRBD1 matching over 9 bases. The CDR3 consists of 15 residues. V was pared by 5 bases and J by 2 bases, with 5 bases of the junction left unmatched. Germline values: CDR1 SGHNT, CDR2 YENEEA. The CDR3 protein is CASSPGTGYTDTQYF. The CDR3, as DNA: TGTGCCAGCAGCCCCGGGACAGGGTACACAGATACGCAGTATTTT.

This sequence joins TRBV7-9 and TRBJ2-5; unclear D gene. Germline V gene lookup returns CDR1 SEHNR and CDR2 FQNEAQ (reference sequence). This CDR3 has 13 residues. Trimming stripped 1 base from V and 5 bases from J, with 8 bases between. The CDR3 region is CASSLVVLETQYF. The CDR3 DNA reads TGTGCCAGCAGCTTAGTAGTTTTGGAGACCCAGTACTTC.

This clone showed up just once. The rearrangement links TRBV7-2 to TRBJ2-7; D ambiguous. Germline V gives CDR1 SGHTA, CDR2 FQGNSA. The V and J ends lost 5 bases and 2 bases respectively, with 10 bases between them. CDR3 length: 13 amino acids. CDR3 in DNA: TGTGCCAGCAGCAATAACGGAGCCTACGAGCAGTACTTC. It is translated as CASSNNGAYEQYF.

V usage is TRBV5-4 and J usage is TRBJ2-5; no clear D gene. In germline, CDR1 is SGHNT, CDR2 YYREEE (reference sequence). The CDR3 contains 14 residues. V was clipped by 3 bases and J by 2 bases, with 11 bases between them. The CDR3 here is CASSSYAFQETQYF. DNA for the CDR3: TGTGCCAGCAGCTCCTATGCGTTTCAAGAGACCCAGTACTTC. Combining the CDR3 with reference TRBV5-4 and TRBJ2-5 gives the whole variable domain ETGVTQSPTHLIKTRGQQVTLRCSSQSGHNTVSWYQQALGQGPQFIFQYYREEENGRGNFPPRFSGLQFPNYSSELNVNALELDDSALYLCASSSYAFQETQYFGPGTRLLVL.